This T cell receptor (beta chain) was observed in a study of cytomegalovirus exposure and HLA in healthy donors. About the study: The approximately 710 first-cohort repertoires and the roughly 120 validation repertoires shared the same platform, a later analysis reported.

TCRdb's table, derived via immunoSEQ multiplex PCR, lists solely in-frame clones and lacks some. Here the sample spans 150,000 or so clones, approximately 89% being singletons. Broader study findings: Subsequent analysis revealed that first-cohort TCR clusters tended to co-occur in the roughly 120 validation repertoires. The listing of 150 or so TCR beta chains classed them as cytomegalovirus-associated. CMV antigen specificity of a few CMV-associated chains was confirmed in vitro.

Concerning this clone itself: Its antigen remains unidentified.

Material: PBMCs. This TCR derives from a woman aged 18-29 years in good health and CMV-seropositive.

The CDR3 here is CASSAGTGENIQYF. DNA for the CDR3: TGTGCCAGCAGTGCCGGGACAGGTGAAAACATTCAGTACTTC. J is TRBJ2-4 and V is TRBV28, with 8 bases lining up with TRBD1. The CDR3 has 14 residues. V shed 5 bases and J 5 bases; nucleotides not matched to a gene: 5. Looked up from germline, CDR1 is MDHEN and CDR2 is SYDVKM.